What follows are 10 T cell receptor beta chains derived from one specimen sequenced in a study of OX40 agonist ivuxolimab in advanced cancers. Preparation of the library involved the immunoSEQ multiplex PCR assay. Not all clones reach the TCRdb copy of this immuneACCESS table, which keeps in-frame sequences only. Checked studies attribute under half of the gap to unresolved V genes and leave the rest unexplained. This sample is represented by over 55,000 clones; about 81% of them were singletons. The top ten hold less than 5.5% of the sample. The sequences come from CD4+ or CD8+ T cells sorted from blood, collected in a trial of the OX40 agonist ivuxolimab. These receptors all stem from an adult with an advanced solid tumor such as melanoma, head and neck, liver or kidney cancer.

J is TRBJ2-7 and V is TRBV7-6, with a tentative D call TRBD2 (5 bases). V was pared by 7 bases and J by 2 bases, with 15 bases between. This CDR3 spans 14 amino acids. Germline V gene data show CDR1 as SGHVS and CDR2 as FNYEAQ. The CDR3 coding sequence is TGTGCCAGCAACAATCGGGGAATAGCCTACGAGCAGTACTTC. This codes for CASNNRGIAYEQYF.

This clone was detected once. The chain joins TRBV6-5 to TRBJ1-1, with D hard to call. V lost 6 bases to trimming and J lost 5 bases, with 19 bases between them. Germline V CDR1 and CDR2: MNHEY, SVGAGI. This CDR3 is 15 amino acids long. CDR3 protein: CASSPLTAGKTEAFF. In nucleotides, the CDR3 is TGTGCCAGCAGCCCCCTGACCGCCGGGAAGACTGAAGCTTTCTTT.

The genes are TRBV4-1 and TRBJ1-1; D may be TRBD1 (6 bases). V lost 4 bases, J lost 0 bases, and 15 bases lay in between. The germline CDR1 and CDR2 sequences are MGHRA and YSYEKL. This CDR3 is built from 16 residues. Here the CDR3 DNA reads TGCGCCAGCAGCCGAATCTTTACAGGGATGAACACTGAAGCTTTCTTT. Protein product: CASSRIFTGMNTEAFF.

CDR3 in DNA: TGTGCTAGTGGTCTAGATGATTCACCCCTCCACTTT. Translation gives CASGLDDSPLHF. The chain recombines TRBV12-5 with TRBJ1-6; no firm D call. Looked up from germline, CDR1 is LGHNT and CDR2 is FRNRAP. This CDR3 is built from 12 residues. With 5 bases removed from V and 8 bases from J, the gap between germline ends came to 7 bases.

The rearrangement links TRBV4-2 to TRBJ2-5, with D perhaps TRBD1 (6 bases). This CDR3 region has 16 residues. Trimming removed 0 bases from V and 7 bases from J, with 18 bases in between. Germline V gives CDR1 LGHNA, CDR2 YNFKEQ. The chain's CDR3 is CASSQDLRGGRGTQYF. In nucleotides, the CDR3 is TGTGCCAGCAGCCAAGATCTGAGAGGGGGTAGGGGGACCCAGTACTTC.

The chain joins TRBV7-6 to TRBJ1-6; TRBD1 aligns across 8 bases. The V and J ends lost 2 bases and 10 bases, in that order; junction bases with no gene match: 4. Germline V CDR1 and CDR2: SGHVS, FNYEAQ. The CDR3 spans 14 residues. The CDR3 region has the DNA TGTGCCAGCAGCTTATCGACAGGGGAGTCACCCCTCCACTTT. Residues: CASSLSTGESPLHF.

V and J are TRBV6-1 and TRBJ1-1, with D possibly matching TRBD1 (6 bases). The germline gives CDR1 MNHNS, CDR2 SASEGT. There are 15 residues in the CDR3. Trimming removed 3 bases from V and 0 bases from J, with 11 bases in between. CDR3 DNA sequence: TGTGCCAGCAGTGACGCGGGACACCTGAACACTGAAGCTTTCTTT. This encodes CASSDAGHLNTEAFF.

J is TRBJ2-2 and V is TRBV9; TRBD2 matches at 9 bases. Trimming cost V 1 base and J 2 bases; bases outside gene matches: 3. The CDR3 totals 16 residues. The germline V gene has CDR1 SGDLS and CDR2 YYNGEE. CDR3 DNA: TGTGCCAGCAGCGTACGCGGGGGGGTAAACACCGGGGAGCTGTTTTTT. Its protein product is CASSVRGGVNTGELFF.

This clone was seen only a few times. The V and J genes are TRBV5-1 and TRBJ2-2; 8 bases are a match to TRBD2. Germline V gives CDR1 SGHRS, CDR2 YFSETQ. This CDR3 region has 17 residues. With 4 bases clipped from V and 3 bases from J, the junction kept 11 bases outside the gene matches. The CDR3 coding sequence is TGCGCCAGCAGCCCCCGGGGGGGGGCGCAGGACACCGGGGAGCTGTTTTTT. Translation: CASSPRGGAQDTGELFF.

The J gene is TRBJ1-3, the V gene TRBV20-1, with a tentative D call TRBD1 (5 bases). The CDR3 is made up of 9 amino acids. From germline, CDR1 is DFQATT and CDR2 SNEGSKA (reference sequence). Trimming removed 8 bases from V and 8 bases from J, with 7 bases in between. DNA of the CDR3: TGCAGTTGGGGGGACACCATATATTTT. As protein: CSWGDTIYF.